The next 16 T cell receptor beta chains were all read from a single sample in a study of blood T cell repertoires in COVID-19. Clones were read by immunoSEQ multiplex PCR, and TCRdb kept only the in-frame ones, dropping some. The sample shows about 170,000 clones, 83% of them seen only once. Sequences were obtained from peripheral blood. These receptors were obtained from a woman aged 65 to 85 who had recovered from COVID-19.

This clone was picked up one time. The V gene is TRBV4-1, the J gene TRBJ2-5, with TRBD1 as a possible D gene (6 bases). The V and J ends lost 0 bases and 1 base respectively, with 12 bases between them. This CDR3 is built from 16 residues. Germline V lookup: CDR1 MGHRA, CDR2 YSYEKL. The CDR3 sequence is CASSQDLGRGQETQYF. CDR3 bases: TGCGCCAGCAGCCAAGATTTGGGCAGGGGCCAAGAGACCCAGTACTTC.

The rearrangement joins TRBV6-6 to TRBJ2-7, with TRBD2 matching 7 bases. This CDR3 has 14 residues. In germline, CDR1 is MNHNY, CDR2 SVGAGI (reference sequence). The V segment lost 0 bases and the J segment 2 bases; nucleotides outside the gene matches: 1. DNA for the CDR3: TGTGCCAGCAGTTACTCGGGACTACCCTACGAGCAGTACTTC. This gives the protein CASSYSGLPYEQYF.

The chain employs TRBV2 and TRBJ2-7; 12 nucleotides match TRBD1. Trimming at V came to 6 bases and at J to 3 bases, leaving 6 bases not matched to a gene. Germline V gene sequence: CDR1 SNHLY, CDR2 FYNNEI. The CDR3 totals 15 residues. CDR3 bases: TGTGCCAGCAGCGCGGGACAGGGGGCTAACTACGAGCAGTACTTC. It codes for CASSAGQGANYEQYF. Drawing the rest from reference TRBV2 and TRBJ2-7, the complete variable domain is EPEVTQTPSHQVTQMGQEVILRCVPISNHLYFYWYRQILGQKVEFLVSFYNNEISEKSEIFDDQFSVERPDGSNFTLKIRSTKLEDSAMYFCASSAGQGANYEQYFGPGTRLTVT.

The chain uses TRBV6-2 or TRBV6-3 and TRBJ1-2; D is unresolved. V was cut by 5 bases and J by 4 bases, with 14 bases left in between. This CDR3 spans 14 amino acids. In germline, CDR1 is MNHEY, CDR2 SVGEGT. The CDR3 DNA is TGTGCCAGCAGTGACCGACTGTTGGTCTATGGCTACACCTTC. Protein sequence: CASSDRLLVYGYTF.

This clone was detected only once. This sequence joins TRBV2 and TRBJ2-1, with 10 bases identical to TRBD2. After removal of 10 bases from V and 5 bases from J, the junction contained 8 bases not matched to a gene. In germline, CDR1 is SNHLY, CDR2 FYNNEI. The CDR3 is made up of 14 amino acids. The CDR3 here is CATTLAGEHNEQFF. The CDR3 nucleotides are TGTGCCACCACCCTAGCGGGGGAACACAATGAGCAGTTCTTC.

The chain employs TRBV5-1 and TRBJ1-2; D not certain. This CDR3 is built from 14 residues. Trimming took off 4 bases at V and 7 bases at J, with 17 bases between the two ends. Germline V lookup: CDR1 SGHRS, CDR2 YFSETQ. The DNA for the CDR3 is TGCGCCAGCAGCCTACGTTTGGACTCCTCTGGCTACACCTTC. This codes for CASSLRLDSSGYTF.

Here the CDR3 DNA reads TGTGCCAGCCGGACGGGGGGTATCGGTGGCTACACCTTC. This gives the protein CASRTGGIGGYTF. The chain employs TRBV6-5 and TRBJ1-2; tentatively, D is TRBD1 (5 bases). The CDR3 spans 13 residues. Trimming pared 8 bases from V and 7 bases from J, leaving 17 bases between. In germline, CDR1 is MNHEY, CDR2 SVGAGI.

The rearrangement uses TRBV21-1 and TRBJ2-7; TRBD1, the D gene given by the table, was not confirmed from the DNA. TRBV21-1 is given as a pseudogene. The CDR3 is 16 residues long. The CDR3 nucleotides are TGTGCCAGCAGCAAAGGCACAGGGGGTCCTTCTTACGAGCAGTACTTC. Translating it yields CASSKGTGGPSYEQYF.

The rearrangement uses TRBV7-2 and TRBJ2-3, with TRBD2 matching 10 bases. Looked up from germline, CDR1 is SGHTA and CDR2 is FQGNSA. Unmatched junction bases numbered 7, after V lost 6 bases and J lost 4 bases. The CDR3 is 15 amino acids. The CDR3 DNA is TGTGCCAGCAGATTCGGGCTAGCGGGAGCAGATACGCAGTATTTT. Its protein is CASRFGLAGADTQYF.

V is TRBV30 and J is TRBJ2-1; a possible D gene is TRBD2 (5 bases). The CDR3 runs to 14 residues. Trimming took 5 bases from V and 8 from J, leaving 19 bases between them. The germline V gene has CDR1 GTSNPN and CDR2 SVGIG (reference sequence). In DNA, the CDR3 is TGTGCCTGGGGGAGTGGTCCGAATCGTGATGAGCAGTTCTTC. It is translated as CAWGSGPNRDEQFF.

J is TRBJ1-6 and V is TRBV3-1 (or the pseudogene TRBV3-2), with unresolved D. Per germline, CDR1 LGHDT and CDR2 YNNKEL (reference sequence). CDR3 length: 14 amino acids. V lost 1 base to trimming and J lost 6 bases, with 7 bases between them. CDR3 sequence: CASSQGWLNSPLHF. CDR3 DNA: TGTGCCAGCAGCCAAGGGTGGCTTAATTCACCCCTCCACTTT.

The chain links TRBV5-1 to TRBJ2-1; 8 positions agree with TRBD2. Germline V gene sequence: CDR1 SGHRS, CDR2 YFSETQ. J lost 1 base, V lost 4 bases, and 7 bases had no gene match. The CDR3 runs to 16 residues. For the CDR3, the DNA is TGCGCCAGCAGCCAACCACGGGGGGGGTCCTACAATGAGCAGTTCTTC. Translating it yields CASSQPRGGSYNEQFF.

For this clone: The missing conserved phenylalanine or tryptophan at the end of this CDR3 makes a read error likely. It is unclear where the CDR3 begins or ends on the DNA, so no DNA is shown, and the CDR3 is as TCRdb lists it. This chain links TRBV3-1 (or the pseudogene TRBV3-2) with TRBJ2-7; TRBD2 is taken as the D call from the table, unchecked against the DNA. Germline values: CDR1 LGHDT, CDR2 YNNKEL (reference sequence). The CDR3 spans 13 residues, counting both ends. The CDR3: CASSQGLVGPPQL.

The genes are TRBV7-2 and TRBJ1-2, with 9 bases fitting TRBD1. The CDR3 spans 15 residues. Germline V gene lookup returns CDR1 SGHTA and CDR2 FQGNSA. V lost 5 bases to trimming and J lost 4 bases; unmatched junction nucleotides: 8. DNA of the CDR3: TGTGCCAGCAGCCCCAGGACAGGGGCCCCCTATGGCTACACCTTC. This codes for CASSPRTGAPYGYTF. Variable domain in full (rest from reference TRBV7-2 and TRBJ1-2): GAGVSQSPSNKVTEKGKDVELRCDPISGHTALYWYRQSLGQGLEFLIYFQGNSAPDKSGLPSDRFSAERTGGSVSTLTIQRTQQEDSAVYLCASSPRTGAPYGYTFGSGTRLTVV.

The chain employs TRBV5-5 and TRBJ2-3, with D maybe TRBD2 (5 bases). This CDR3 has 16 residues. The V end was cut by 0 bases, the J end by 0 bases, with 11 bases between. The germline V gene has CDR1 SGHKS and CDR2 YYEKEE (reference sequence). The CDR3 nucleotides are TGTGCCAGCAGCTTGGCGGTGCGGACTAGCACAGATACGCAGTATTTT. Amino acid sequence: CASSLAVRTSTDTQYF.

The chain is built from TRBV30 and TRBJ2-3, with D tentatively TRBD2 (5 bases). Germline values: CDR1 GTSNPN, CDR2 SVGIG (reference sequence). Trimming shortened V by 1 base and J by 3 bases, and 14 bases separated the two germline ends. The CDR3 loop spans 15 amino acids. The CDR3 coding sequence is TGTGCCTGGAGTGGGCTAGGGAGTAGGACAGATACGCAGTATTTT. Translation: CAWSGLGSRTDTQYF.